This TCR beta chain was sequenced in a study of healthy donors' naive CD4 and CD8 T cells. About this clonotype: As yet, its antigen is unknown.

Study-wide results and caveats: Roughly 13% of CD4/CD8 propensity variance appeared explained by V, J and CDR3 charge. Possible naive T cell homeostatic proliferation bias remained unaddressed. Chains were not paired, since alpha and beta were sequenced in bulk.

The CDR3 totals 13 residues. V lost 3 bases, J lost 6 bases, and 8 bases lay in between. TCR libraries were built from about 520 ng of total RNA by linear amplification. Each CDR3 protein is one row after TCRdb ran MiXCR on the reads. Among roughly 200,000 distinct CDR3 sequences listed, around 74% were seen once. Sequences were obtained from naive CD4+ and CD8+ T cells sorted from blood, pooled from several donors. V usage is TRBV12-3 or TRBV12-4 and J usage is TRBJ2-2; weak D call: TRBD2 (6 bases). The receptor was isolated from a pool of human donors in good health; the sample pools cells from several healthy donors. The CDR3 bases are TGTGCCAGCAGTTTGGAGGGTTCCGGGGAGCTGTTTTTT. Protein sequence: CASSLEGSGELFF.